This is a list of T cell receptor beta chains from one sample in a study of cytomegalovirus exposure and HLA in healthy donors. Sequencing used immunoSEQ multiplex PCR; TCRdb keeps in-frame clones, though not all of them. This table has fewer than 350,000 clones, around nine tenths appearing once. Sequenced material: PBMCs. The source of these receptors is a woman aged 18-30 years in good health and CMV-seronegative. Both conserved end residues are part of each CDR3. D genes are given only for firm matches. Rows may omit the clone size; those that give it use once, few, many or a size class.

CDR3: CASSQPTGRTGELFF
DNA: TGCGCCAGCAGCCAACCGACAGGAAGGACCGGGGAGCTGTTTTTT
D: -
size: -
J: TRBJ2-2
V: TRBV4-1

CDR3: CASSISQTDTQYF
DNA: TGTGCCAGTAGTATTTCTCAGACAGATACGCAGTATTTT
D: -
size: -
J: TRBJ2-3
V: TRBV19

CDR3: CASLPQGSASGRSVDTQYF
DNA: TGTGCCAGCCTCCCACAAGGCTCGGCTAGCGGGAGGTCGGTAGATACGCAGTATTTT
D: TRBD2
size: -
J: TRBJ2-3
V: TRBV2

CDR3: CASSSRGFPGYEQYF
DNA: TGTGCCAGCAGCTCCCGGGGGTTCCCGGGCTACGAGCAGTACTTC
D: -
size: -
J: TRBJ2-7
V: TRBV7-3

CDR3: CAWYYTDRAGNYGYTF
DNA: TGTGCCTGGTATTACACAGACAGGGCTGGTAACTATGGCTACACCTTC
D: TRBD1
size: once
J: TRBJ1-2
V: TRBV30

CDR3: CASSPRQGFGNTIYF
DNA: TGTGCCAGCAGCCCGCGACAGGGGTTCGGAAACACCATATATTTT
D: TRBD1
size: -
J: TRBJ1-3
V: TRBV9

CDR3: CASSWGQNTGELFF
DNA: TGTGCCAGCAGTTGGGGACAGAACACCGGGGAGCTGTTTTTT
D: -
size: -
J: TRBJ2-2
V: TRBV27

CDR3: CASSGTGGRSTEAFF
DNA: TGTGCCAGCAGTGGGACAGGGGGCCGGAGCACTGAAGCTTTCTTT
D: TRBD1
size: -
J: TRBJ1-1
V: TRBV2

CDR3: CASSPDRRSYTF
DNA: TGTGCCAGCAGCCCAGACAGGAGGTCTTACACCTTC
D: -
size: -
J: TRBJ1-2
V: TRBV11-2

CDR3: CASSVGTSRETQYF
DNA: TGTGCCAGTAGTGTTGGGACTAGCCGAGAGACCCAGTACTTC
D: TRBD2
size: -
J: TRBJ2-5
V: TRBV19

CDR3: CASSLTILEQQFF
DNA: TGTGCCAGCAGCTTAACTATCCTAGAGCAACAGTTCTTC
D: -
size: -
J: TRBJ2-1
V: TRBV7-3

CDR3: CASSGRRGGAPGSYEQYF
DNA: TGTGCCAGCAGCGGAAGAAGGGGGGGGGCCCCGGGGTCCTACGAGCAGTACTTC
D: -
size: once
J: TRBJ2-7
V: TRBV12-1

CDR3: CASSLDRGTRGEKLFF
DNA: TGTGCCAGCAGCTTGGATCGGGGGACCAGGGGGGAAAAACTGTTTTTT
D: TRBD1
size: few
J: TRBJ1-4
V: TRBV5-4

CDR3: CASIAGTLNEKLFF
DNA: TGTGCCAGCATAGCCGGGACACTTAATGAAAAACTGTTTTTT
D: -
size: -
J: TRBJ1-4
V: TRBV6-1

CDR3: CASSGTGGIDTQYF
DNA: TGTGCCAGCAGTGGGACAGGGGGCATAGATACGCAGTATTTT
D: TRBD1
size: -
J: TRBJ2-3
V: TRBV27

CDR3: CSVRGAKNTEAFF
DNA: TGCAGCGTTCGGGGGGCCAAAAACACTGAAGCTTTCTTT
D: -
size: -
J: TRBJ1-1
V: TRBV29-1

CDR3: CASSFGTGTGGTEAFF
DNA: TGTGCCAGCAGTTTTGGCACCGGGACAGGGGGCACTGAAGCTTTCTTT
D: TRBD1
size: -
J: TRBJ1-1
V: TRBV27

CDR3: CASSLIATGRPSGNTIYF
DNA: TGTGCCAGCAGCTTAATCGCGACAGGGCGACCCTCTGGAAACACCATATATTTT
D: TRBD1
size: -
J: TRBJ1-3
V: TRBV11-3

CDR3: CASSTRGNQPQHF
DNA: TGTGCCAGCAGCACCCGGGGCAATCAGCCCCAGCATTTT
D: -
size: -
J: TRBJ1-5
V: TRBV7-2

CDR3: CASRQDATNEKLFF
DNA: TGCGCCAGCCGACAGGATGCAACTAATGAAAAACTGTTTTTT
D: -
size: -
J: TRBJ1-4
V: TRBV5-1

CDR3: CASSPRTGASFYGYTF
DNA: TGTGCCAGCAGTCCCCGGACAGGGGCTTCTTTTTATGGCTACACCTTC
D: TRBD1
size: -
J: TRBJ1-2
V: TRBV27

CDR3: CATSRDRTRGKNTEAFF
DNA: TGTGCCACCAGCAGAGATAGGACCAGGGGTAAGAACACTGAAGCTTTCTTT
D: -
size: once
J: TRBJ1-1
V: TRBV15